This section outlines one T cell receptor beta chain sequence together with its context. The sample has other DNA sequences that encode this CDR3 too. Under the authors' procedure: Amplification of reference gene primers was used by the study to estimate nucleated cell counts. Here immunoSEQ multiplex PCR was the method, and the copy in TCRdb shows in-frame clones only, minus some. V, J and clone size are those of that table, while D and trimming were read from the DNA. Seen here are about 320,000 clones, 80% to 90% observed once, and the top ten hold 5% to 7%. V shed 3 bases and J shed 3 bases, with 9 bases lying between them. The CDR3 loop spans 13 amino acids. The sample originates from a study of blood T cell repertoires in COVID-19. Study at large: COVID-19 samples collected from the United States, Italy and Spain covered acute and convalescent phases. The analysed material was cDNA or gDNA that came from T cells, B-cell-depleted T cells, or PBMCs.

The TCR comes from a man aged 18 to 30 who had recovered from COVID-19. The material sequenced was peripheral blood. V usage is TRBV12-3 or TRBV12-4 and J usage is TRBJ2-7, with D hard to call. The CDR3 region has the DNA TGTGCCAGCAGTTTGGAGAGGAGCTACGAGCAGTACTTC. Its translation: CASSLERSYEQYF.